This TCR beta chain was sequenced in a study of T cell repertoires in cytomegalovirus infection. Overall study: Peptides in the study included HLA-C-restricted and HLA-B-restricted CMV epitopes. CMV infection together with matching HLA type was indicated by public TCR beta signatures.

CDR3 length: 13 residues. Germline V gene lookup returns CDR1 DFQATT and CDR2 SNEGSKA (reference sequence). Losses at the gene ends were 4 bases for V and 6 bases for J; bases not matched to a gene: 3. With respect to this clonotype: As yet, its antigen is unknown.

One entry per CDR3 protein results from TCRdb running MiXCR on the reads. The table has under 850,000 distinct CDR3 sequences, around 31% seen once; the top ten hold roughly 18%. This sequence originates from a human donor in good health (CMV status not recorded). Some clones in this sample may be carry-over from other donors' samples. Here the sequenced sample was cultured PBMCs, taken from culture after CMV antigen stimulation. The J gene is TRBJ1-4, the V gene TRBV20-1, with 9 bases matching TRBD1. The CDR3 spells CSAIDRGDEKLFF. The CDR3 DNA reads TGCAGTGCTATTGACAGGGGGGATGAAAAACTGTTTTTT.